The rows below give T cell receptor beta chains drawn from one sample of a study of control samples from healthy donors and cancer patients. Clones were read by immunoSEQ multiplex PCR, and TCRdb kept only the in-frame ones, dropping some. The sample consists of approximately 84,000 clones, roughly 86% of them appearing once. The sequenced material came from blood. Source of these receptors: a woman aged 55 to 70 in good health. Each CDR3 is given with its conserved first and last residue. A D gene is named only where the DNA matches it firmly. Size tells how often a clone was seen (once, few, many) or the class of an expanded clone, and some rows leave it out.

CDR3: CASSQASVRERNIQYF; DNA: TGTGCCAGCAGCCAAGCAAGTGTCCGTGAAAGAAACATTCAGTACTTC; V: TRBV3-1/TRBV3-2; D: -; J: TRBJ2-4; size: -
CDR3: CASSSKGRTEAFF; DNA: TGTGCCAGCAGTTCGAAGGGGAGGACTGAAGCTTTCTTT; V: TRBV6-5; D: -; J: TRBJ1-1; size: -
CDR3: CASSIKGPRALYEQYF; DNA: TGTGCCAGCAGCATAAAGGGGCCGAGGGCCCTCTACGAGCAGTACTTC; V: TRBV5-6; D: -; J: TRBJ2-7; size: -
CDR3: CASSKERNLLTPLQRTGELFF; DNA: TGTGCCAGCAGCAAAGAACGCAACCTTTTAACCCCCCTCCAACGGACCGGGGAGCTGTTTTTT; V: TRBV21-1; D: -; J: TRBJ2-2; size: -
CDR3: CASSFFGRNQETQYF; DNA: TGTGCCAGCAGTTTTTTTGGGAGGAACCAAGAGACCCAGTACTTC; V: TRBV28; D: -; J: TRBJ2-5; size: once
CDR3: CASSLPSKETQYF; DNA: TGTGCCAGCTCGCTACCGTCTAAAGAGACCCAGTACTTC; V: TRBV7-2; D: -; J: TRBJ2-5; size: -
CDR3: CASSLVEGPYGYTF; DNA: TGTGCCAGCAGCTTAGTTGAGGGACCCTATGGCTACACCTTC; V: TRBV7-2; D: -; J: TRBJ1-2; size: once
CDR3: CASSLRELAGRTDTQYF; DNA: TGTGCCAGCAGTTTGAGGGAATTAGCGGGTCGTACAGATACGCAGTATTTT; V: TRBV28; D: TRBD2; J: TRBJ2-3; size: -
CDR3: CASSQVSGAPEQYF; DNA: TGTGCCAGCAGCCAAGTTAGCGGGGCGCCCGAGCAGTACTTC; V: TRBV3-1/TRBV3-2; D: TRBD2; J: TRBJ2-7; size: -
CDR3: CAISEGGTGGADTQYF; DNA: TGTGCCATCAGTGAAGGAGGGACAGGGGGGGCAGATACGCAGTATTTT; V: TRBV10-3; D: TRBD1; J: TRBJ2-3; size: -
CDR3: CASKAGGSTDTQYF; DNA: TGTGCCAGCAAGGCTGGAGGATCCACAGATACGCAGTATTTT; V: TRBV6-6; D: -; J: TRBJ2-3; size: -
CDR3: CAIGTGEGKLFF; DNA: TGTGCCATCGGGACAGGGGAGGGAAAACTGTTTTTT; V: TRBV10-3; D: TRBD1; J: TRBJ1-4; size: -
CDR3: CASRRGRVESYEQYF; DNA: TGTGCCAGCAGGAGGGGGCGGGTGGAGTCCTACGAGCAGTACTTC; V: TRBV28; D: TRBD1; J: TRBJ2-7; size: -
CDR3: CASSLDAVSGTGELFF; DNA: TGTGCCAGCAGCTTAGATGCCGTAAGCGGGACCGGGGAGCTGTTTTTT; V: TRBV7-2; D: -; J: TRBJ2-2; size: once
CDR3: CATSREGSSYEQYF; DNA: TGTGCCACCAGCAGAGAAGGTTCTTCCTACGAGCAGTACTTC; V: TRBV15; D: -; J: TRBJ2-7; size: -
CDR3: CASSPDMEETQYF; DNA: TGTGCCAGCAGCCCGGACATGGAGGAGACCCAGTACTTC; V: TRBV6-5; D: -; J: TRBJ2-5; size: -
CDR3: CASSNGPYNEQFF; DNA: TGTGCCAGCAGTAATGGACCTTACAATGAGCAGTTCTTC; V: TRBV2; D: -; J: TRBJ2-1; size: few
CDR3: CASSVDTEPYEQYF; DNA: TGTGCCAGCAGCGTCGATACAGAACCCTACGAGCAGTACTTC; V: TRBV9; D: -; J: TRBJ2-7; size: once
CDR3: CASSRTVTGEYGYTF; DNA: TGTGCCAGCAGCAGGACTGTGACAGGGGAGTATGGCTACACCTTC; V: TRBV11-2; D: TRBD1; J: TRBJ1-2; size: -
CDR3: CASSNQGAREKLFF; DNA: TGTGCCAGTAGTAATCAGGGGGCTCGTGAAAAACTGTTTTTT; V: TRBV19; D: TRBD1; J: TRBJ1-4; size: -
CDR3: CASTRGTEANYGYTF; DNA: TGTGCCAGCACCCGAGGGACAGAAGCTAACTATGGCTACACCTTC; V: TRBV6-6; D: TRBD1; J: TRBJ1-2; size: few
CDR3: CASSVNRGEQYF; DNA: TGCGCCAGCAGTGTTAACAGGGGCGAGCAGTACTTC; V: TRBV10-1; D: TRBD1; J: TRBJ2-7; size: -
CDR3: CASRFPGELFF; DNA: TGTGCCAGCAGATTTCCCGGGGAGCTGTTTTTT; V: TRBV6-5; D: -; J: TRBJ2-2; size: -
CDR3: CASSRGTATYNEQFF; DNA: TGTGCCAGCAGCCGCGGGACAGCCACCTACAATGAGCAGTTCTTC; V: TRBV5-4; D: -; J: TRBJ2-1; size: -
CDR3: CASSIGGPRDTQYF; DNA: TGTGCCAGTAGTATCGGGGGACCCCGAGATACGCAGTATTTT; V: TRBV19; D: -; J: TRBJ2-3; size: -
CDR3: CASSPPGGSNQPQHF; DNA: TGTGCCAGCAGCCCTCCAGGGGGAAGCAATCAGCCCCAGCATTTT; V: TRBV3-1/TRBV3-2; D: TRBD1; J: TRBJ1-5; size: once
CDR3: CASSAGDTYGYTF; DNA: TGTGCCAGCAGTGCTGGGGACACCTATGGCTACACCTTC; V: TRBV2; D: -; J: TRBJ1-2; size: -
CDR3: CASSLAVNTEAFF; DNA: TGTGCCAGCTCATTGGCCGTCAACACTGAAGCTTTCTTT; V: TRBV18; D: -; J: TRBJ1-1; size: -
CDR3: CASSIEEGMSDTGELFF; DNA: TGTGCCAGTAGTATAGAAGAGGGGATGTCGGACACCGGGGAGCTGTTTTTT; V: TRBV19; D: -; J: TRBJ2-2; size: few
CDR3: CASSINLYVRQPQHF; DNA: TGTGCCAGTAGTATAAATCTGTATGTTAGGCAGCCCCAGCATTTT; V: TRBV19; D: -; J: TRBJ1-5; size: -
CDR3: CASSGLKLETQYF; DNA: TGTGCCAGCAGTGGACTCAAACTGGAGACCCAGTACTTC; V: TRBV2; D: -; J: TRBJ2-5; size: -
CDR3: CASSPLGAGVDNEQFF; DNA: TGTGCCAGCAGCCCGTTAGGGGCGGGGGTCGACAATGAGCAGTTCTTC; V: TRBV3-1/TRBV3-2; D: TRBD2; J: TRBJ2-1; size: -
CDR3: CASSSGPSPLHF; DNA: TGTGCCAGCAGCTCTGGACCGTCACCCCTCCACTTT; V: TRBV11-1; D: -; J: TRBJ1-6; size: -